This TCR beta chain was sequenced for a study of T cell changes during pregnancy in multiple sclerosis (dated by TCRdb to between 2017 and 2020). For the wider study: In women with multiple sclerosis, the researchers looked at how the T cell repertoire shifted as pregnancy progressed.

A note on this clone: Its cognate antigen has yet to be identified. Base qualities were left out, and no much larger clone turns up one base away.

V and J lose 7 bases and 1 base, and a span of 14 bases separates them. Including cysteine and phenylalanine, the CDR3 has 14 amino acids. Only the CDR3 part of the read is kept: 42 bases, read in frame from the first base. The library was generated by the immunoSEQ multiplex PCR assay. As stored in TCRdb, this immuneACCESS dataset retains in-frame rearrangements with V and J assigned. A fraction of the clones does not appear; measured against another copy, unresolved V genes explain less than half of the discrepancy, and the remainder lacks a known reason. The sample data list about 110,000 clones, and roughly 90% of these were observed just once. The top ten constitute approximately 1.5% of the sample.

This chain is built from TRBV6-7 and TRBJ2-7, with TRBD2 perhaps the D gene, on 5 matching bases. TRBV6-7 is an ORF; its function is uncertain. This specimen was peripheral blood, taken after pregnancy. The sequence derives from a female donor with multiple sclerosis, enrolled in a pregnancy study. The CDR3 reads as follows: CASTFLRRSYEQYF. The base sequence is TGTGCCAGCACCTTCCTCCGGAGGTCCTACGAGCAGTACTTC.